This is a list of T cell receptor beta chains from one sample in a study of blood T cell repertoires in COVID-19. Libraries were prepared by immunoSEQ multiplex PCR; TCRdb keeps only in-frame clonotypes and omits some of them. The sample has about 200,000 clones; over 75% are singletons. Sequenced: peripheral blood. These receptors were obtained from a man aged 45 to 65 with acute or convalescent COVID-19. CDR3s include the opening cysteine and the closing phenylalanine or tryptophan. The D gene is left open where the match is weak. Rows give clone size only sometimes, using once, few, many, or a class for an expanded clone.

NA	16	NA	TRBV5-1	TRBJ1-6	CASSLGQAAYNSPLHF	TGCGCCAGCAGCTTGGGACAGGCCGCCTATAATTCACCCCTCCACTTT
NA	16	NA	TRBV4-2	TRBJ2-3	CASSRAGPGGTDTQYF	TGTGCCAGCAGCCGCGCCGGCCCCGGGGGCACAGATACGCAGTATTTT
NA	14	NA	TRBV5-6	TRBJ2-5	CASSFRGIGETQYF	TGTGCCAGCAGCTTTAGGGGGATCGGAGAGACCCAGTACTTC
NA	14	TRBD1	TRBV6-5	TRBJ1-5	CASSRGPRNQPQHF	TGTGCCAGCAGTAGGGGGCCCCGAAATCAGCCCCAGCATTTT
NA	16	TRBD1	TRBV7-6	TRBJ1-5	CASSLMAGGGNQPQHF	TGTGCCAGCAGCTTAATGGCAGGGGGAGGCAATCAGCCCCAGCATTTT
NA	15	NA	TRBV7-6	TRBJ1-5	CASSLQSGLNQPQHF	TGTGCCAGCAGCTTACAATCGGGACTCAATCAGCCCCAGCATTTT
NA	16	NA	TRBV9	TRBJ2-1	CASSVGALSSYNEQFF	TGTGCCAGCAGCGTAGGGGCGCTGAGCTCCTACAATGAGCAGTTCTTC
once	17	TRBD1	TRBV7-9	TRBJ1-1	CASSSGGRTGGWTEAFF	TGTGCCAGCAGCTCCGGGGGCCGGACAGGGGGTTGGACTGAAGCTTTCTTT
NA	14	NA	TRBV7-7	TRBJ2-3	CASSLAGRTDTQYF	TGTGCCAGCAGCCTTGCGGGCCGCACAGATACGCAGTATTTT
NA	12	TRBD1	TRBV11-2	TRBJ1-5	CASSPGGAPQHF	TGTGCCAGCAGCCCAGGGGGCGCGCCCCAGCATTTT
NA	16	NA	TRBV6-5	TRBJ1-1	CASSSPIGGVNTEAFF	TGTGCCAGCAGTTCCCCCATCGGGGGGGTGAACACTGAAGCTTTCTTT
NA	11	NA	TRBV20-1	TRBJ1-3	CSAPLGNTIYF	TGCAGTGCCCCATTGGGAAACACCATATATTTT
NA	13	NA	TRBV6-6	TRBJ2-7	CASSRTDSYEQYF	TGTGCCAGCAGTCGGACAGATTCCTACGAGCAGTACTTC
NA	14	TRBD1	TRBV3-1/TRBV3-2	TRBJ2-1	CASSQDAGGNEQFF	TGTGCCAGCAGCCAAGATGCAGGGGGAAATGAGCAGTTCTTC
NA	13	NA	TRBV10-1	TRBJ1-5	CASGRRDNQPQHF	TGCGCCAGCGGAAGACGGGACAATCAGCCCCAGCATTTT
once	13	NA	TRBV27	TRBJ1-5	CASSSVTGQPQHF	TGTGCCAGCAGTTCGGTTACGGGTCAGCCCCAGCATTTT
NA	14	NA	TRBV7-9	TRBJ1-2	CASSLDLENYGYTF	TGTGCCAGCAGCTTAGATCTAGAAAACTATGGCTACACCTTC
once	13	TRBD1	TRBV4-1	TRBJ2-7	CASSPTGPYEQYF	TGCGCCAGCAGCCCGACAGGGCCCTACGAGCAGTACTTC
NA	16	TRBD2	TRBV11-2	TRBJ2-1	CASSLRRLAGYNEQFF	TGTGCCAGCAGCTTACGGAGGCTAGCGGGTTACAATGAGCAGTTCTTC
NA	14	NA	TRBV7-2	TRBJ2-3	CASSFGDSRDTQYF	TGTGCCAGCAGCTTTGGGGACTCACGAGATACGCAGTATTTT
NA	14	TRBD2	TRBV19	TRBJ2-5	CASTRTSGRETQYF	TGTGCCAGTACCCGGACTAGCGGTAGGGAGACCCAGTACTTC
NA	17	NA	TRBV19	TRBJ1-1	CATRRGPGRQPNTEAFF	TGTGCCACTCGACGAGGGCCGGGGAGGCAGCCGAACACTGAAGCTTTCTTT
NA	16	TRBD1	TRBV24-1	TRBJ2-2	CATSGASGGNTGELFF	TGTGCCACCAGTGGAGCGTCAGGGGGGAACACCGGGGAGCTGTTTTTT
NA	15	NA	TRBV6-2/TRBV6-3	TRBJ2-3	CASSPTLQSTDTQYF	TGTGCCAGCAGTCCAACTCTCCAATCTACAGATACGCAGTATTTT
NA	12	NA	TRBV5-5	TRBJ1-1	CASSHRDTEAFF	TGTGCCAGCAGCCACAGGGACACTGAAGCTTTCTTT
once	15	TRBD1	TRBV19	TRBJ1-2	CASKDRGNDPYGYTF	TGTGCCAGTAAGGACAGGGGGAACGATCCCTATGGCTACACCTTC
NA	14	NA	TRBV6-1	TRBJ1-2	CASSAAGGNYGYTF	TGTGCCAGCAGTGCAGCAGGCGGGAACTATGGCTACACCTTC
NA	13	NA	TRBV6-5	TRBJ1-2	CASSFDRRYGYTF	TGTGCCAGCAGCTTCGACAGGCGCTATGGCTACACCTTC
NA	15	NA	TRBV2	TRBJ1-2	CASRGPTGSSWGYTF	TGTGCCAGCAGGGGTCCAACAGGGAGCTCTTGGGGCTACACCTTC
once	19	NA	TRBV11-2	TRBJ1-2	CASSLDREGDQRANYGYTF	TGTGCCAGCAGCTTAGATCGGGAGGGGGATCAGAGAGCTAACTATGGCTACACCTTC
once	17	TRBD1	TRBV11-2	TRBJ2-2	CASSLVRGQGGTGELFF	TGTGCCAGCAGCTTAGTTAGAGGACAGGGGGGTACCGGGGAGCTGTTTTTT
NA	16	NA	TRBV7-6	TRBJ2-1	CASSLYPEGGLNEQFF	TGTGCCAGCAGCTTATACCCCGAGGGGGGGCTAAATGAGCAGTTCTTC
few	15	NA	TRBV25-1	TRBJ1-4	CASSVVQGAAEKLFF	TGTGCCAGCAGTGTCGTACAGGGTGCGGCTGAAAAACTGTTTTTT
NA	15	NA	TRBV6-5	TRBJ1-5	CASRPYSRSNQPQHF	TGTGCCAGCAGACCGTACAGTAGATCGAATCAGCCCCAGCATTTT
NA	17	NA	TRBV3-1/TRBV3-2	TRBJ1-4	CASSHRGRTAIETKLFF	TGTGCCAGCAGCCATCGAGGCAGGACAGCGATCGAAACGAAACTGTTTTTT